The 25 T cell receptor beta chains below were found in one sample sequenced in a study of radiotherapy plus CTLA-4 blockade in lung cancer. The protocol was immunoSEQ multiplex PCR, while the TCRdb copy is restricted to in-frame clones and leaves out a portion. The table shows approximately 73,000 clones, with around 86% occurring only once. Sequencing used peripheral blood, obtained from a patient treated with radiotherapy plus ipilimumab. The source of these receptors is a human donor with non-small cell lung cancer that progressed on radiotherapy plus ipilimumab.

This clone was found once. The chain has TRBV4-1 and TRBJ2-2, with 7 bases identical to TRBD1. The germline CDR1 and CDR2 sequences are MGHRA and YSYEKL. The CDR3 runs to 13 residues. The V and J ends lost 3 bases and 8 bases, in that order; junction bases with no gene match: 3. The DNA of the CDR3 is TGCGCCAGCAGCCAGACAGGGCGGGGGGAGCTGTTTTTT. This sequence encodes CASSQTGRGELFF.

J is TRBJ1-2 and V is TRBV7-6; no clear D gene. The CDR3 is 17 amino acids. V lost 3 bases to trimming and J lost 2 bases, with 19 bases between them. Germline V gene lookup returns CDR1 SGHVS and CDR2 FNYEAQ. The CDR3 spells CASSFHGFGEVNYGYTF. The CDR3 bases are TGTGCCAGCAGCTTCCACGGCTTTGGGGAAGTGAACTATGGCTACACCTTC.

The chain recombines TRBV9 with TRBJ2-2; D is perhaps TRBD1 or TRBD2 (5 bases each). V was trimmed by 1 base and J by 2 bases, leaving 12 bases between them. The CDR3 is made up of 16 amino acids. Germline loops: CDR1 SGDLS, CDR2 YYNGEE. The CDR3 DNA reads TGTGCCAGCAGCGTATCCGGGGCCGCCAACACCGGGGAGCTGTTTTTT. The encoded protein is CASSVSGAANTGELFF.

Points on this clone: The junction does not match germline at one end; this may be a read error. V usage is TRBV5-6 and J usage is TRBJ2-5, with D perhaps matching TRBD2 (6 bases). The CDR3 length is 14 residues. The germline V gene encodes CDR1 SGHDT and CDR2 YYEEEE. The DNA of the CDR3 is TGTGCCAGCAGCCCGACGGGGGTACAAGAGACCCGGTACTTC. Its protein product is CASSPTGVQETRYF.

The J gene is TRBJ2-3, the V gene TRBV6-6; 8 bases align to TRBD2. CDR3 length: 16 residues. Looked up from germline, CDR1 is MNHNY and CDR2 is SVGAGI (reference sequence). Unmatched junction bases numbered 14, after V lost 6 bases and J lost 6 bases. CDR3 nucleotide sequence: TGTGCCAGCAGGTCCCTACTAGCGGCGTCTGGGGATACGCAGTATTTT. Its protein product is CASRSLLAASGDTQYF.

The V and J genes are TRBV14 and TRBJ2-1, with 8 bases that match TRBD2. J was trimmed by 2 bases and V by 2 bases; bases with no gene match: 2. The germline gives CDR1 SGHDN, CDR2 FVKESK. This CDR3 comprises 15 residues. The CDR3: CASSQLSGAYNEQFF. CDR3 coding DNA: TGTGCCAGCAGCCAACTTAGCGGGGCCTACAATGAGCAGTTCTTC.

The chain uses TRBV30 and TRBJ1-5; 10 bases agree with TRBD1. The germline gives CDR1 GTSNPN, CDR2 SVGIG (reference sequence). This CDR3 contains 15 residues. Losses at the gene ends were 2 bases for V and 4 bases for J; bases not matched to a gene: 5. CDR3 nucleotide sequence: TGTGCCTGGAGTACAGACAGGGGGCTTAATCAGCCCCAGCATTTT. Protein product: CAWSTDRGLNQPQHF.

This sequence joins TRBV2 and TRBJ2-7, with 7 positions matching TRBD1. The CDR3 loop spans 15 amino acids. Looked up from germline, CDR1 is SNHLY and CDR2 is FYNNEI. The V gene end was trimmed by 7 bases and the J gene end by 3 bases; junction bases not matched to a gene: 12. The chain's CDR3 is CASNSRQGWSYEQYV. For the CDR3, the DNA is TGTGCCAGCAATAGTAGACAGGGATGGAGCTACGAGCAGTACGTC.

In the case of this clone: An end of the junction does not agree with germline; a read error may underlie this. The genes are TRBV7-7 and TRBJ2-5; a possible D gene is TRBD1 (6 bases). The CDR3 totals 15 residues. The germline CDR1 and CDR2 sequences are SSHAT and FNYEAQ (reference sequence). The chain's CDR3 is CASSPRTAPQETQYF. The CDR3 DNA follows: TGTGCTAGCAGCCCTAGGACAGCGCCCCAAGAGACCCAGTACTTC.

This chain links TRBV7-9 with TRBJ1-2, with D tentatively TRBD1 (6 bases). Between the trimmed V and J ends, which lost 5 bases and 5 bases, there was a span of 12 bases. The CDR3 covers 13 residues. CDR1 is SEHNR and CDR2 is FQNEAQ in the germline V gene (reference sequence). In nucleotides, the CDR3 is TGTGCCAGCAGCCCAGGACAGCGATATGGCTACACCTTC. Protein: CASSPGQRYGYTF. The complete variable domain, with remaining parts taken from reference TRBV7-9 and TRBJ1-2, reads DTGVSQNPRHKITKRGQNVTFRCDPISEHNRLYWYRQTLGQGPEFLTYFQNEAQLEKSRLLSDRFSAERPKGSFSTLEIQRTEQGDSAMYLCASSPGQRYGYTFGSGTRLTVV.

J is TRBJ2-1 and V is TRBV30; TRBD2 matches at 10 bases. The CDR3 extends over 14 amino acids. CDR1 is GTSNPN and CDR2 is SVGIG in the germline V gene (reference sequence). J lost 2 bases, V lost 4 bases, and 2 bases had no gene match. In nucleotides, the CDR3 is TGTGCCTGGACTGGGACTAGCGCCTACAATGAGCAGTTCTTC. Translating gives CAWTGTSAYNEQFF.

The chain carries TRBV15 and TRBJ2-3; D is possibly TRBD1 (8 bases). CDR3 length: 15 amino acids. Germline values: CDR1 LNHNV, CDR2 YYDKDF (reference sequence). The ends were cut back, 5 bases at V and 2 bases at J, with 14 bases in the middle. CDR3 protein: CATSPQGGDTDTQYF. The DNA for the CDR3 is TGTGCCACCAGCCCACAGGGGGGGGACACAGATACGCAGTATTTT.

The chain has TRBV20-1 and TRBJ1-1; no clear D gene. V lost 6 bases, J lost 4 bases, and 9 bases lay in between. This CDR3 spans 11 amino acids. Germline lookup yields CDR1 DFQATT and CDR2 SNEGSKA (reference sequence). CDR3 sequence reads: CSAKPGTEAFF. The CDR3 DNA sequence: TGCAGTGCCAAACCGGGCACTGAAGCTTTCTTT.

The chain combines TRBV27 with TRBJ1-1; 8 nucleotides align to TRBD1. Losses at the gene ends were 5 bases for V and 4 bases for J; bases not matched to a gene: 6. Germline V gene sequence: CDR1 MNHEY, CDR2 SMNVEV (reference sequence). CDR3 length: 14 amino acids. CDR3 DNA: TGTGCCAGCAGTCTAGACAGGGGCATCACTGAAGCTTTCTTT. This codes for CASSLDRGITEAFF.

The J gene is TRBJ2-1, the V gene TRBV28; 9 nucleotides line up with TRBD1. This CDR3 is built from 14 residues. Germline CDR1 reads MDHEN; CDR2 reads SYDVKM. The junction had 3 bases not matched to a gene; V was cut back by 5 bases and J by 4 bases. In DNA, the CDR3 is TGTGCCAGCAGTCCCGGGACAGGGTACAATGAGCAGTTCTTC. Encoded protein: CASSPGTGYNEQFF.

The chain recombines TRBV4-1 with TRBJ2-3; TRBD1 matches 8 bases. The CDR3 is 16 amino acids. Unmatched junction bases numbered 6, after V lost 4 bases and J lost 0 bases. Germline V gene lookup returns CDR1 MGHRA and CDR2 YSYEKL. As DNA, the CDR3 is TGCGCCAGCAGCCCTCGGACAGGGTCTAGCACAGATACGCAGTATTTT. It encodes CASSPRTGSSTDTQYF.

This rearrangement joins TRBV18 to TRBJ1-1; tentative D call: TRBD1 (5 bases). The CDR3 extends over 13 amino acids. Per germline, CDR1 KGHSH and CDR2 LQKENI. Trimming shortened V by 2 bases and J by 4 bases, and 8 bases separated the two germline ends. The CDR3: CASSPRGGTEAFF. Written as DNA, the CDR3 is TGTGCCAGCTCACCAAGGGGTGGCACTGAAGCTTTCTTT.

V is TRBV18 and J is TRBJ2-3, with D tentatively TRBD1 or TRBD2 (5 bases each). The V gene lost 6 bases and the J gene lost 2 bases, with 18 bases spanning the gap. There are 16 residues in the CDR3. Looked up from germline, CDR1 is KGHSH and CDR2 is LQKENI. The CDR3 reads CASSLYTGTNTDTQYF. CDR3 bases: TGTGCCAGCTCCCTTTACACCGGGACCAACACAGATACGCAGTATTTT.

This rearrangement joins TRBV4-1 to TRBJ2-1, with 8 bases lining up with TRBD2. V shed 0 bases and J 7 bases; nucleotides not matched to a gene: 5. The CDR3 totals 15 residues. Germline loops: CDR1 MGHRA, CDR2 YSYEKL. The DNA for the CDR3 is TGCGCCAGCAGCCAAGAGTCCCGGGAGGGGAATGAGCAGTTCTTC. It is translated as CASSQESREGNEQFF.

The CDR3 DNA reads as TGTGCCAGCAGTTTAGAAGGTTACGAGCAGTACTTC. Translated: CASSLEGYEQYF. The chain has TRBV27 and TRBJ2-7; no definite D call. The CDR3 totals 12 residues. Germline CDR1 is MNHEY and CDR2 is SMNVEV (reference sequence). V gave up 2 bases and J gave up 4 bases, with 6 bases separating them.

J is TRBJ2-7 and V is TRBV27; D possibly matches TRBD1 or TRBD2 (5 bases each). This CDR3 contains 18 residues. The germline V gene encodes CDR1 MNHEY and CDR2 SMNVEV (reference sequence). V lost 3 bases and J 4 bases, leaving 25 bases between the germline ends. DNA of the CDR3: TGTGCCAGCAGTTTTTCGTCGTGCAATCAGGGCGGACTTTACGAGCAGTACGTC. Residues: CASSFSSCNQGGLYEQYV.

This clone was counted once. The V call is TRBV18, the J call TRBJ2-3, with a weak D call TRBD1 (5 bases). V lost 3 bases and J 1 base, leaving 11 bases between the germline ends. This CDR3 has 15 amino acids. The germline CDR1 and CDR2 sequences are KGHSH and LQKENI. DNA of the CDR3: TGTGCCAGCTCACCGATGGGGCAGGGCACAGATACGCAGTATTTT. It codes for CASSPMGQGTDTQYF.

This clone was detected only once. This chain joins TRBV30 and TRBJ1-4; D not certain. The CDR3 spans 12 residues. V lost 2 bases, J lost 7 bases, and 8 bases lay in between. The V gene's germline CDR1 is GTSNPN and CDR2 SVGIG (reference sequence). The CDR3 region has the DNA TGTGCCTGGAGTCGAGATTTTGAAAAACTGTTTTTT. Translating it yields CAWSRDFEKLFF. Drawing the rest from reference TRBV30 and TRBJ1-4, the complete variable domain is SQTIHQWPATLVQPVGSPLSLECTVEGTSNPNLYWYRQAAGRGLQLLFYSVGIGQISSEVPQNLSASRPQDRQFILSSKKLLLSDSGFYLCAWSRDFEKLFFGSGTQLSVL.

The chain links TRBV11-2 to TRBJ2-7, with a tentative D call TRBD2 (5 bases). Germline loops: CDR1 SGHAT, CDR2 FQNNGV. The CDR3 contains 14 residues. Between the trimmed V and J ends, which lost 1 base and 2 bases, there was a span of 9 bases. The CDR3 coding sequence is TGTGCCAGCAGCTTAGGGGGAGATACCTACGAGCAGTACTTC. This codes for CASSLGGDTYEQYF. The full variable domain, with the rest looked up from reference TRBV11-2 and TRBJ2-7, is EAGVAQSPRYKIIEKRQSVAFWCNPISGHATLYWYQQILGQGPKLLIQFQNNGVVDDSQLPKDRFSAERLKGVDSTLKIQPAKLEDSAVYLCASSLGGDTYEQYFGPGTRLTVT.

This clone occurred many times. The CDR3: CATSRETENEKLFF. In DNA, the CDR3 is TGTGCCACCAGCAGAGAGACAGAAAATGAAAAACTGTTTTTT. This rearrangement joins TRBV15 to TRBJ1-4; TRBD1 might be the D (5 bases). With 0 bases removed from V and 5 bases from J, the gap between germline ends came to 7 bases. There are 14 residues in the CDR3. Germline V gene lookup returns CDR1 LNHNV and CDR2 YYDKDF (reference sequence).